A single sample gave rise to the 28 T cell receptor beta chains below, sequenced in a study of shared clonotypes between healthy human individuals. Sequenced by immunoSEQ multiplex PCR; TCRdb stores in-frame clones only, minus some. The sample yields some 2.1 million clones, over 85% seen once. The naive CD8 population came from CD45RO-negative cells selected for CCR7, without terminally differentiated effector memory CD45RA+ cells. Source material: naive CD8+ T cells sorted from blood. The receptor source for this set is a man between 18 and 35 years old in good health.

The genes are TRBV5-1 and TRBJ1-1, with a possible D match to TRBD1 (6 bases). The CDR3 length is 21 residues. Germline CDR1 is SGHRS and CDR2 is YFSETQ. V was cut by 1 base and J by 0 bases, with 28 bases left in between. The CDR3 spells CASSLNINGSGGAAMNTEAFF. The CDR3 region has the DNA TGCGCCAGCAGCTTGAATATTAACGGATCGGGGGGCGCGGCGATGAACACTGAAGCTTTCTTT.

Concerning this clone: Other DNA sequences in the same sample also yield this CDR3. The V gene is TRBV6-5, the J gene TRBJ2-7; tentative D call: TRBD1 (5 bases). Trimming took 5 bases from V and 0 from J, leaving 14 bases between them. CDR1 is MNHEY, CDR2 SVGAGI, per germline. The CDR3 loop spans 15 amino acids. The CDR3 region has the DNA TGTGCCAGCAGTCCCCTTGCAGGGTCCTCCTACGAGCAGTACTTC. It codes for CASSPLAGSSYEQYF.

V is TRBV13 and J is TRBJ2-7; 9 bases are a match to TRBD1. This CDR3 spans 14 amino acids. Germline V gives CDR1 PRHDT, CDR2 FYEKMQ (reference sequence). The V segment lost 5 bases and the J segment 4 bases; nucleotides outside the gene matches: 6. In DNA, the CDR3 is TGTGCCAGCAGCCTTTGGGACAGGGAGTACGAGCAGTACTTC. It yields the protein CASSLWDREYEQYF.

A note on this clone: Distinct nucleotide sequences in the sample also encode this CDR3. This chain connects TRBV7-9 to TRBJ2-7; TRBD1 matches 9 bases. The V gene's germline CDR1 is SEHNR and CDR2 FQNEAQ (reference sequence). The CDR3 sequence is 15 residues long. J gave up 2 bases and V 4 bases, and 6 bases lay outside the gene matches. CDR3 coding DNA: TGTGCCAGCAGCTCTCCGGGACAGGGTGCCTACGAGCAGTACTTC. This translates into CASSSPGQGAYEQYF.

The chain carries TRBV30 and TRBJ1-1; perhaps TRBD1 as D (5 bases). Germline V gives CDR1 GTSNPN, CDR2 SVGIG (reference sequence). CDR3 length: 13 residues. Deletions cut 0 bases from V and 6 bases from J, with 11 bases between. The CDR3 coding sequence is TGTGCCTGGAGTGTACCCGGGGACTCTGAAGCTTTCTTT. Its translation: CAWSVPGDSEAFF.

Details on this clone: Other DNA sequences in the same sample also yield this CDR3. This sequence joins TRBV6-5 and TRBJ1-5, with a tentative D call TRBD1 (6 bases). The germline V gene encodes CDR1 MNHEY and CDR2 SVGAGI. Trimming shortened V by 6 bases and J by 5 bases, and 11 bases separated the two germline ends. The CDR3 runs to 13 residues. CDR3 DNA: TGTGCCAGCAGCACAGGGAGTCATCAGCCCCAGCATTTT. Encoded protein: CASSTGSHQPQHF.

The rearrangement links TRBV28 to TRBJ2-1, with TRBD2 as a possible D gene (6 bases). V lost 3 bases to trimming and J lost 5 bases, with 8 bases between them. Per the germline V gene, CDR1 is MDHEN and CDR2 is SYDVKM. The CDR3 contains 13 residues. CDR3 coding DNA: TGTGCCAGCAGTTTGACGGGAGACAATGAGCAGTTCTTC. As protein: CASSLTGDNEQFF.

The V call is TRBV27, the J call TRBJ2-1, with TRBD2 identical over 8 bases. This CDR3 contains 16 residues. With 7 bases clipped from V and 4 bases from J, the junction kept 12 bases outside the gene matches. From germline, CDR1 is MNHEY and CDR2 SMNVEV (reference sequence). The CDR3 DNA reads as TGTGCCAGCACCTCATGGTCTAGCGGGCCGTACAATGAGCAGTTCTTC. This encodes CASTSWSSGPYNEQFF.

The chain has TRBV7-9 and TRBJ2-3; D gene unclear. Germline CDR1 reads SEHNR; CDR2 reads FQNEAQ (reference sequence). V dropped 5 bases and J dropped 0 bases, with 12 bases sitting between them. The CDR3 runs 15 residues. DNA for the CDR3: TGTGCCAGCAGCCACTCGGTGACTAGCACAGATACGCAGTATTTT. Amino acids: CASSHSVTSTDTQYF.

This clone was seen a single time. This rearrangement joins TRBV6-5 to TRBJ1-1; D is ambiguous. There are 14 residues in the CDR3. Germline assignment: CDR1 MNHEY and CDR2 SVGAGI. The germline V and J ends were trimmed by 6 bases and 0 bases, with 11 bases remaining between them. The CDR3, as DNA: TGTGCCAGCAGGTTCGGACGGATGAACACTGAAGCTTTCTTT. The encoded protein is CASRFGRMNTEAFF.

V and J are TRBV25-1 and TRBJ1-1; D not certain. The CDR3 is made up of 12 amino acids. V was clipped by 6 bases and J by 1 base, with 6 bases between them. Germline values: CDR1 MGHDK, CDR2 SYGVNS. For the CDR3, the DNA is TGTGCCAGCAGATTACAGAACACTGAAGCTTTCTTT. Translating gives CASRLQNTEAFF.

The chain has TRBV7-2 and TRBJ2-1; TRBD2 agrees at 13 bases. This CDR3 has 16 amino acids. In germline, CDR1 is SGHTA, CDR2 FQGNSA. J gave up 7 bases and V 4 bases, and 7 bases lay outside the gene matches. Written as DNA, the CDR3 is TGTGCCAGCAGCTCGGGACTAGCGGGGATACTAAATGAGCAGTTCTTC. Its protein product is CASSSGLAGILNEQFF.

This clone was recorded once. One end of the junction varies from germline; a read error may be responsible. The chain has TRBV7-7 and TRBJ1-4; no definite D call. The CDR3 extends over 15 amino acids. Germline CDR1 reads SSHAT; CDR2 reads FNYEAQ (reference sequence). The CDR3 DNA follows: TGTGCTAGCAGCTTAGAGTACGCGCCCAATGAAAAACTGTTTTTT. Its protein product is CASSLEYAPNEKLFF.

About this clone: Other nucleotide sequences from this sample produce the same CDR3. V gene TRBV30 combines with J gene TRBJ1-5, with D possibly being TRBD1 (6 bases). This CDR3 spans 13 amino acids. V lost 2 bases, J lost 6 bases, and 11 bases lay in between. In germline, CDR1 is GTSNPN, CDR2 SVGIG (reference sequence). The DNA for the CDR3 is TGTGCCTGGAGTTTAGGGGGGGGTCAGCCCCAGCATTTT. Amino acid sequence: CAWSLGGGQPQHF.

The V gene is TRBV4-2, the J gene TRBJ2-5, with D tentatively TRBD1 or TRBD2 (5 bases each). The CDR3 contains 13 residues. V lost 4 bases, J lost 4 bases, and 10 bases lay in between. Germline CDR1 LGHNA, CDR2 YNFKEQ. The CDR3 region has the DNA TGTGCCAGCAGCCTCTCGAGGGGAGAGACCCAGTACTTC. Translation: CASSLSRGETQYF.

The J gene is TRBJ2-7, the V gene TRBV27, with 13 bases fitting TRBD2. Germline V lookup: CDR1 MNHEY, CDR2 SMNVEV (reference sequence). The CDR3 length is 13 residues. Unmatched junction bases numbered 0, after V lost 8 bases and J lost 2 bases. The DNA of the CDR3 is TGTGCCAGCGGACTAGCGGGAGCCTACGAGCAGTACTTC. Residues: CASGLAGAYEQYF.

The rearrangement links TRBV19 to TRBJ2-3; TRBD2 might be the D (6 bases). Trimming left V 1 base short and J 4 bases short, with 15 bases between. Germline V gene data show CDR1 as LNHDA and CDR2 as SQIVND (reference sequence). The CDR3 has 16 residues. CDR3 coding DNA: TGTGCCAGTAGTATAGGTACGGGGACTCAGTCAGATACGCAGTATTTT. It translates to CASSIGTGTQSDTQYF.

In its sample, this clone was seen once. The rearrangement links TRBV9 to TRBJ1-2, with 9 bases matching TRBD1. Germline V gene data show CDR1 as SGDLS and CDR2 as YYNGEE. The CDR3 runs 16 residues. V lost 0 bases to trimming and J lost 4 bases; unmatched junction nucleotides: 7. For the CDR3, the DNA is TGTGCCAGCAGCGTAGACCTGACAGGGGGAGGCTATGGCTACACCTTC. Protein product: CASSVDLTGGGYGYTF.

In this sample, this clone turned up once. The chain is built from TRBV5-8 and TRBJ2-7, with D unresolved. V dropped 1 base and J dropped 1 base, with 3 bases sitting between them. The germline gives CDR1 SGHTS, CDR2 YDEGEE. This CDR3 has 12 residues. The CDR3: CASSLTSYEQYF. The CDR3 bases are TGTGCCAGCAGCTTGACGTCCTACGAGCAGTACTTC.

V and J are TRBV7-3 and TRBJ2-1; D remains ambiguous. The CDR3 length is 14 residues. Germline V CDR1 and CDR2: SGHTA, FQGTGA. V was trimmed by 0 bases and J by 8 bases, leaving 11 bases between them. CDR3 loop: CASSLTTVGHEQFF. In nucleotides, the CDR3 is TGTGCCAGCAGCTTAACTACTGTGGGCCATGAGCAGTTCTTC.

The chain employs TRBV7-9 and TRBJ1-1; a weak D match, TRBD1 (5 bases). Germline V CDR1 and CDR2: SEHNR, FQNEAQ (reference sequence). The ends were cut back, 1 base at V and 1 base at J, with 16 bases in the middle. The CDR3 has 17 residues. In DNA form, the CDR3 reads TGTGCCAGCAGCTTAGACGGCCTCAGGGAATCGAACACTGAAGCTTTCTTT. It encodes CASSLDGLRESNTEAFF.

This chain uses TRBV2 with TRBJ2-1; 8 positions match TRBD1. The V segment lost 6 bases and the J segment 3 bases; nucleotides outside the gene matches: 10. The CDR3 consists of 16 residues. CDR1 and CDR2 from the germline V gene are SNHLY and FYNNEI. The CDR3: CASRPTGELGYNEQFF. CDR3 in DNA: TGTGCCAGCAGACCGACAGGGGAGTTGGGCTACAATGAGCAGTTCTTC.

This clone turned up a few times. The sample contains more than one DNA sequence encoding this CDR3. The V gene is TRBV6-1, the J gene TRBJ2-7; a weak D match, TRBD1 (5 bases). CDR3 length: 12 amino acids. Trimming cost V 3 bases and J 2 bases, with 5 bases left between them. The germline V gene has CDR1 MNHNS and CDR2 SASEGT. The CDR3 region is CASSDRAYEQYF. In DNA form, the CDR3 reads TGTGCCAGCAGTGACAGGGCCTACGAGCAGTACTTC.

The chain is built from TRBV15 and TRBJ2-5, with TRBD1 matching over 9 bases. Looked up from germline, CDR1 is LNHNV and CDR2 is YYDKDF (reference sequence). The length of the CDR3 is 16 residues. J was trimmed by 5 bases and V by 2 bases; bases with no gene match: 9. In DNA, the CDR3 is TGTGCCACCAGCAGATCCGCACAGGGGGCGTGGGAGACCCAGTACTTC. This encodes CATSRSAQGAWETQYF.

V and J are TRBV6-5 and TRBJ2-5, with D perhaps matching TRBD1 or TRBD2 (6 bases each). Matching the DNA end better, TRBJ2-7 makes the J call doubtful. This CDR3 has 14 residues. From germline, CDR1 is MNHEY and CDR2 SVGAGI. This CDR3 reads CASSFRGGHYEQYF. The CDR3 DNA is TGTGCCAGCAGTTTCAGGGGAGGCCACTACGAGCAGTACTTC.

Details on this clone: This specimen includes other DNA sequences encoding the same CDR3. The chain carries TRBV28 and TRBJ1-2; D possibly corresponds to TRBD1 (5 bases). The CDR3 is 13 residues long. Trimming removed 3 bases from V and 2 bases from J, with 7 bases in between. Germline loops: CDR1 MDHEN, CDR2 SYDVKM. As DNA, the CDR3 is TGTGCCAGCAGTTTCGGGGGAAACTATGGCTACACCTTC. Translated: CASSFGGNYGYTF.

As regards this clone: The same CDR3 also results from other DNA sequences found in this sample. V and J are TRBV29-1 and TRBJ1-1, with a tentative D call TRBD1 (5 bases). V was cut by 6 bases and J by 0 bases, with 8 bases left in between. The CDR3 covers 12 residues. CDR1 and CDR2 from the germline V gene are SQVTM and ANQGSEA. The CDR3 coding sequence is TGCAGCGTGGACAAGATGAACACTGAAGCTTTCTTT. Amino acids: CSVDKMNTEAFF.

V usage is TRBV18 and J usage is TRBJ2-7, with 8 bases matching TRBD2. V lost 0 bases and J lost 6; bases outside the gene matches: 10. CDR1 is KGHSH, CDR2 LQKENI, per germline. The CDR3 length is 16 residues. CDR3 sequence: CASSPPSGGRPLEQYF. For the CDR3, the DNA is TGTGCCAGCTCACCACCCTCGGGCGGGAGGCCCCTCGAGCAGTACTTC.